The subject of this entry is one T cell receptor (beta chain). The target antigen is unknown. This specimen belongs to a study of somatic mutations in cytotoxic T cells in rheumatoid arthritis. Repertoires were generated with immunoSEQ multiplex PCR, while TCRdb's copy carries only in-frame clones and drops some. The sample contains roughly 35,000 clones, under 90% of which appear only once. Study conclusions and caveats: Some patients, about an eighth of the roughly 65, had a largest CD8+ clone that exceeded 20% of CD8+ cells. Rheumatoid arthritis patients and age-matched healthy controls showed no significant difference in CD8+ T-cell clonality.

Germline trimming cut 5 bases from V and 6 bases from J; bases unmatched to any gene: 6. Germline CDR1 is SGHVS and CDR2 is FNYEAQ. The CDR3 consists of 15 residues. The clonotype originates from a man aged 35 to 55 in good health. Sequencing was done on a sample of CD8+ T cells sorted from blood. This rearrangement joins TRBV7-6 to TRBJ1-4; 10 nucleotides agree with TRBD1. DNA of the CDR3: TGTGCCAGCAGCGACGACGGACAGGGGGATGAAAAACTGTTTTTT. It is translated as CASSDDGQGDEKLFF.